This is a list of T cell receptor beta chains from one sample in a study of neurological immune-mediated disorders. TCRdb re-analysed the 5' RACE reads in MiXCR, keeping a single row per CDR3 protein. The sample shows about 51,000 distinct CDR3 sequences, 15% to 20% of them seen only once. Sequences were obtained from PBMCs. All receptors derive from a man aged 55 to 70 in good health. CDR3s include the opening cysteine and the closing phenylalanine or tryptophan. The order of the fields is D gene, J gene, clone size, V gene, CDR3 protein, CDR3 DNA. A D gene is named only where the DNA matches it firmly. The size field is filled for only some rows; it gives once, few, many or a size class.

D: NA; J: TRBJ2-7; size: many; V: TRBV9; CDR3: CASSDPGSDHEQYF; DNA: TGTGCCAGCAGCGACCCAGGGAGTGACCACGAGCAGTACTTC
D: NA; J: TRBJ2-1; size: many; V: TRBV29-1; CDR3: CSVEDLEGTGRVDNEQFF; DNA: TGCAGCGTTGAAGATCTAGAGGGAACGGGGCGTGTGGACAATGAGCAGTTCTTC
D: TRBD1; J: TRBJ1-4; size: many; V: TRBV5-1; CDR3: CASSSSGTANEKLFF; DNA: TGCGCCAGCAGCTCATCCGGGACAGCTAATGAAAAACTGTTTTTT
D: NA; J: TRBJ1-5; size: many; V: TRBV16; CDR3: CASSRTEDLGHF; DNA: TGTGCCAGCAGCCGAACTGAGGACCTGGGGCATTTT
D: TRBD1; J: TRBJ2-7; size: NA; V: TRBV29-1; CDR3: CSVLDRVNEQYF; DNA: TGCAGCGTCCTAGACAGGGTCAACGAGCAGTACTTC
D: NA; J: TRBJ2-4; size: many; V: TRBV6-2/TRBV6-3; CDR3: CASSLFDRAKNIQYF; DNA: TGTGCCAGCAGCCTTTTCGACAGAGCCAAAAACATTCAGTACTTC
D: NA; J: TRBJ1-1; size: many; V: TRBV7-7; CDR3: CASSLDMNTEAFF; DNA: TGTGCCAGCAGCCTGGATATGAACACTGAAGCTTTCTTT
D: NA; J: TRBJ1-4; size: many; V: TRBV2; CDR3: CASSKGPANEKLFF; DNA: TGTGCCAGCAGTAAAGGACCAGCTAATGAAAAACTGTTTTTT
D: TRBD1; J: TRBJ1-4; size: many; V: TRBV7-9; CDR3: CASSLALGTGEFATNEKLFF; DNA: TGTGCCAGCAGCTTAGCGCTCGGGACAGGGGAGTTTGCAACTAATGAAAAACTGTTTTTT
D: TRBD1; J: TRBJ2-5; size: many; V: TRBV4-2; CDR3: CASSRDRGRETQYF; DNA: TGTGCCAGCAGCCGGGACAGGGGGCGAGAGACCCAGTACTTC
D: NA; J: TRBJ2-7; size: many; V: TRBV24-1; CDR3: CATSEPDSQGGRQYF; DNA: TGTGCCACCAGTGAGCCCGATTCACAGGGTGGGCGGCAGTACTTC
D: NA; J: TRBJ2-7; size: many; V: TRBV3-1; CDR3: CASSQGTGYEQYF; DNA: TGTGCCAGCAGCCAAGGTACAGGCTACGAGCAGTACTTC
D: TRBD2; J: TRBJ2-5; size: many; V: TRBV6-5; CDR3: CASRPAGVQETQYF; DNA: TGTGCCAGCAGGCCGGCGGGAGTTCAAGAGACCCAGTACTTC
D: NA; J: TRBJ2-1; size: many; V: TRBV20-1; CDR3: CSARVSGLPYNEQFF; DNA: TGCAGTGCTAGAGTGTCAGGTCTCCCTTACAATGAGCAGTTCTTC
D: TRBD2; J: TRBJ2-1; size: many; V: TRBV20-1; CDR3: CSAPLLSSGSGDEQFF; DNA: TGCAGTGCGCCACTCCTCTCTAGCGGGAGCGGGGATGAGCAGTTCTTC
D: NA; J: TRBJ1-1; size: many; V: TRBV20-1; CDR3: CSARDSRGRGNTEAFF; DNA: TGCAGTGCTAGAGATTCAAGGGGCAGGGGGAACACTGAAGCTTTCTTT
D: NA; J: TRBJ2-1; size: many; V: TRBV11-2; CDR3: CASSLYRGNSYNEQFF; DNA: TGTGCCAGCAGCTTATACCGGGGAAACTCCTACAATGAGCAGTTCTTC
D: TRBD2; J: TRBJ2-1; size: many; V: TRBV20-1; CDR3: CSARQIVAGGTYNEQFF; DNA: TGCAGTGCGAGGCAGATCGTAGCGGGAGGGACCTACAATGAGCAGTTCTTC
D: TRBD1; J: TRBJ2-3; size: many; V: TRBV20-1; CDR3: CSASDRAASGDTQYF; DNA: TGCAGTGCTTCGGACAGGGCGGCGTCCGGCGATACGCAGTATTTT
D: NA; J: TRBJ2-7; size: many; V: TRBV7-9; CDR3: CASSFRDILYF; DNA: TGTGCCAGCAGCTTTCGGGACATATTGTACTTC
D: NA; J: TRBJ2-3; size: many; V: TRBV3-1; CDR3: CASSPRAGTDTQYF; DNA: TGTGCCAGCAGCCCACGCGCGGGGACAGATACGCAGTATTTT
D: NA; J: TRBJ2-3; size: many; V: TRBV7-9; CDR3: CASRATSTDTQYF; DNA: TGTGCCAGTAGAGCAACTAGCACAGATACGCAGTATTTT
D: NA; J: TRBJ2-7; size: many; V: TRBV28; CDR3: CASTTLWAGREQYF; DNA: TGTGCCAGCACCACTCTTTGGGCAGGGCGGGAGCAGTACTTC
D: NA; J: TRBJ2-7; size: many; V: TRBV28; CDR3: CASSLSGETYEQYF; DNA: TGTGCCAGCAGTTTATCGGGTGAAACCTACGAGCAGTACTTC
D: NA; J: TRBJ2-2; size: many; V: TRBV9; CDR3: CASSAGPRTPVRELFF; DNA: TGTGCCAGCAGCGCAGGGCCCCGGACACCAGTCCGGGAGCTGTTTTTT
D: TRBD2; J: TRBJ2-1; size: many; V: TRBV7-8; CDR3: CASSLSGSSYNEQFF; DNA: TGTGCCAGCAGCCTTAGCGGGAGCTCCTACAATGAGCAGTTCTTC
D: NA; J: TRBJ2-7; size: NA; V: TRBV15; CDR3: CATSRDEESRQYF; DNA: TGTGCCACCAGCAGAGATGAAGAGTCCCGGCAGTACTTC
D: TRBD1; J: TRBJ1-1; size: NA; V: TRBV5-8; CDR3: CASSLRRVTGRTEAFF; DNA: TGTGCCAGCAGCTTGAGAAGGGTGACAGGGAGGACTGAAGCTTTCTTT
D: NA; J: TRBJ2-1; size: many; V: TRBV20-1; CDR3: CSARRLARFNEQFF; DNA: TGCAGTGCTAGAAGGCTAGCAAGGTTCAATGAGCAGTTCTTC
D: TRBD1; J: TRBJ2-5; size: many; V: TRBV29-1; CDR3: CSAADRGETQYF; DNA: TGCAGCGCCGCGGACAGGGGGGAGACCCAGTACTTC
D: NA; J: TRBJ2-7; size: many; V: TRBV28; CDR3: CASSSGATYEQYF; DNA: TGTGCCAGCAGTTCCGGGGCCACCTACGAGCAGTACTTC
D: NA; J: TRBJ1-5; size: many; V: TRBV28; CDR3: CASISDRRQPQHF; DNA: TGTGCCAGCATCTCCGACAGGAGGCAGCCCCAGCATTTT
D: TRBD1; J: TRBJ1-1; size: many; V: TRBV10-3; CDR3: CAIRDGQGAGTEAFF; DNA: TGTGCCATCAGGGACGGACAGGGGGCCGGCACTGAAGCTTTCTTT
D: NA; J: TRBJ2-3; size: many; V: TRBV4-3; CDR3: CASSPTGMGLGDTQYF; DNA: TGCGCCAGCAGCCCGACCGGGATGGGGCTTGGCGATACGCAGTATTTT
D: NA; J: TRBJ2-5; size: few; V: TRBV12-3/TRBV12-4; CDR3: CASSLGGWGETQYF; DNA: TGTGCCAGCAGTTTAGGTGGCTGGGGAGAGACCCAGTACTTC
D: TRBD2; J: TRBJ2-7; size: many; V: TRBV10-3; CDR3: CAITSTSGSYEQYF; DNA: TGTGCCATCACTTCGACTAGCGGGAGTTACGAGCAGTACTTC
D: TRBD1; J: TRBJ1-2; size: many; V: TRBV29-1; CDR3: CSVSGQGPYYGYTF; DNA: TGCAGCGTTAGCGGACAGGGACCCTACTATGGCTACACCTTC
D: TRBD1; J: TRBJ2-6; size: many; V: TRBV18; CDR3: CASSPQGAGANVLTF; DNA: TGTGCCAGCTCGCCACAGGGGGCTGGGGCCAACGTCCTGACTTTC
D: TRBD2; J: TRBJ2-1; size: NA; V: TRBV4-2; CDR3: CASSQEAFRGTSEYNEQFF; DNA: TGTGCCAGCAGCCAAGAAGCGTTCAGGGGGACTAGCGAATACAATGAGCAGTTCTTC
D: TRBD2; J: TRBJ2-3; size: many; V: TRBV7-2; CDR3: CASKGTSGSTDTQYF; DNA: TGTGCCAGCAAAGGGACTAGCGGTAGCACAGATACGCAGTATTTT
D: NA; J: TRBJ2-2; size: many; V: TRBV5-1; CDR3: CASSLGTSTGELFF; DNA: TGCGCCAGCAGCTTGGGGACAAGCACCGGGGAGCTGTTTTTT
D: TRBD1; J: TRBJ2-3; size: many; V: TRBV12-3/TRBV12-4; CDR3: CASSLTGRTSTDTQYF; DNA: TGTGCCAGCAGTTTGACAGGGAGAACTAGCACAGATACGCAGTATTTT
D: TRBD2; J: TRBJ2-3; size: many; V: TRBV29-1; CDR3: CSASPLAGEVYF; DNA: TGCAGCGCGAGCCCCCTAGCGGGAGAGGTGTATTTT
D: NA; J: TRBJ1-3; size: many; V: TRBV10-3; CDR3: CAIKPSWMGYSGNTIYF; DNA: TGTGCCATCAAACCCTCGTGGATGGGGTACTCTGGAAACACCATATATTTT
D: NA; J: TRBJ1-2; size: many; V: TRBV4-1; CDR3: CASSQVPEGRYGYTF; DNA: TGCGCCAGCAGCCAAGTTCCGGAGGGAAGATATGGCTACACCTTC
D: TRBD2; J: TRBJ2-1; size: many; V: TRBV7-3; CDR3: CASSPSSLTGGIGEQFF; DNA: TGTGCCAGCAGCCCCTCCTCCCTTACGGGAGGGATAGGTGAGCAGTTCTTC
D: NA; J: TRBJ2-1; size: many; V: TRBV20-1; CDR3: CSARFSAGSGEQFF; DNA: TGCAGTGCTAGATTTTCCGCAGGGAGCGGTGAGCAGTTCTTC
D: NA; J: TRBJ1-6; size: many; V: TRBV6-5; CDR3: CASRLGTPNSPLHF; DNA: TGTGCCAGCAGATTAGGGACACCGAATTCACCCCTCCACTTT
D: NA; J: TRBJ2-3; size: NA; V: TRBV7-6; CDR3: CASSTIPGPTDTQYF; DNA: TGTGCCAGCAGCACAATCCCCGGCCCAACAGATACGCAGTATTTT
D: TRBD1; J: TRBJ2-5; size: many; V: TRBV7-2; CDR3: CASSLDPYGTDRETQYF; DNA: TGTGCCAGCAGCTTAGACCCTTACGGGACAGATCGAGAGACCCAGTACTTC